This is a list of T cell receptor beta chains from one sample in a study of cytomegalovirus exposure and HLA in healthy donors. Libraries were prepared by immunoSEQ multiplex PCR; TCRdb keeps only in-frame clonotypes and omits some of them. The sample has approximately 160,000 clones, around 75% seen once. Source material: PBMCs. The receptors originated from a man in his late teens or twenties in good health and CMV-seropositive. Both conserved end residues are part of each CDR3. A D gene is named only where the DNA matches it firmly. The size of a clone is reported for some rows only, either as once, few or many, or as a class for expanded clones.

V gene,D gene,J gene,clone size,CDR3 protein,CDR3 DNA
TRBV7-6,TRBD2,TRBJ2-1,-,CASNPGLAGGHNEQFF,TGTGCCAGCAACCCCGGACTAGCGGGAGGGCACAATGAGCAGTTCTTC
TRBV28,-,TRBJ2-2,-,CASSFPSGAGELFF,TGTGCCAGCAGTTTTCCCTCAGGGGCCGGGGAGCTGTTTTTT
TRBV6-5,-,TRBJ2-3,-,CASIEQNTDTQYF,TGTGCCAGCATTGAACAGAACACAGATACGCAGTATTTT
TRBV7-9,-,TRBJ1-1,-,CASSLSSRGRLNTEAFF,TGTGCCAGCAGCTTAAGCTCGCGGGGCCGTTTGAACACTGAAGCTTTCTTT
TRBV7-9,TRBD2,TRBJ2-3,once,CASTNQLAVNTDTQYF,TGTGCCAGCACGAACCAACTAGCGGTTAACACAGATACGCAGTATTTT
TRBV7-7,TRBD1,TRBJ1-1,-,CASSLEVAGTVNTEAFF,TGTGCTAGCAGCTTAGAGGTTGCGGGGACAGTGAACACTGAAGCTTTCTTT
TRBV5-4,-,TRBJ1-1,-,CASSPAGVPEAFF,TGTGCCAGCAGCCCCGCCGGGGTTCCTGAAGCTTTCTTT
TRBV10-3,-,TRBJ1-1,few,CAILGERDMAEAFF,TGTGCCATACTGGGTGAGAGGGACATGGCTGAAGCTTTCTTT
TRBV7-2,-,TRBJ1-2,-,CASSRPGSYYGYTF,TGTGCCAGCAGCCGCCCCGGGTCTTACTATGGCTACACCTTC
TRBV7-2,TRBD2,TRBJ2-1,-,CASSVSGRAGNNEQFF,TGTGCCAGCAGCGTTAGCGGGAGGGCCGGGAACAATGAGCAGTTCTTC
TRBV11-2,TRBD2,TRBJ2-2,-,CASSYGGSTGELFF,TGTGCCAGCAGCTACGGGGGGAGCACCGGGGAGCTGTTTTTT
TRBV29-1,-,TRBJ1-2,-,CSAAGGDGYTF,TGCAGCGCTGCGGGCGGGGATGGCTACACCTTC
TRBV5-1,TRBD1,TRBJ2-5,-,CASRDRGQETQYF,TGCGCCAGCAGGGACAGGGGACAAGAGACCCAGTACTTC
TRBV5-1,TRBD1,TRBJ1-3,-,CASSLGTGVDTIYF,TGCGCCAGCAGCTTGGGGACAGGGGTGGACACCATATATTTT
TRBV5-4,-,TRBJ2-6,once,CASSLEGLAANVLTF,TGTGCCAGCAGCTTGGAGGGGTTGGCAGCCAACGTCCTGACTTTC
TRBV6-1,-,TRBJ2-1,-,CASSEQGWDEQFF,TGTGCCAGCAGTGAACAGGGGTGGGATGAGCAGTTCTTC